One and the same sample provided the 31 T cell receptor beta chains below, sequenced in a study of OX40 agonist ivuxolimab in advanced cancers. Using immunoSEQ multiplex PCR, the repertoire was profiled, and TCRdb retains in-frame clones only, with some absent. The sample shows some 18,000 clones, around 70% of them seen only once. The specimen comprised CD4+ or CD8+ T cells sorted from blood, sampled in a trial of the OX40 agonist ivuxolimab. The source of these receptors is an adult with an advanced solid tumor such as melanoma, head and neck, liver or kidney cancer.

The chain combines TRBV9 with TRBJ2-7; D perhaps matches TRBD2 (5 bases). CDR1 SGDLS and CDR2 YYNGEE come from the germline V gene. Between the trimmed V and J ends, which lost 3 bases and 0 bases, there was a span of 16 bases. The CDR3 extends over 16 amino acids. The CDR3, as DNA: TGTGCCAGCAGCGCGGGTGGGAGTACTAGCTCCTACGAGCAGTACTTC. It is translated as CASSAGGSTSSYEQYF.

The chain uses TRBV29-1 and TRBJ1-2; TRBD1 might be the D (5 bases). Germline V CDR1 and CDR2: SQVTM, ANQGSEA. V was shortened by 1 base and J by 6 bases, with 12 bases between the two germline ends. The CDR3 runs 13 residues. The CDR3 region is CSVEGRDWDGYTF. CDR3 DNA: TGCAGCGTTGAAGGCAGGGACTGGGATGGCTACACCTTC.

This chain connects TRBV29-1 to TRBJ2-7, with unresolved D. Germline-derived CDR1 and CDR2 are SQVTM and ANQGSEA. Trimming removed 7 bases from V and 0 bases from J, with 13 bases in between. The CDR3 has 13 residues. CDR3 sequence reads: CSGISDTSYEQYF. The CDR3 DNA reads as TGCAGCGGGATCTCAGACACCTCCTACGAGCAGTACTTC.

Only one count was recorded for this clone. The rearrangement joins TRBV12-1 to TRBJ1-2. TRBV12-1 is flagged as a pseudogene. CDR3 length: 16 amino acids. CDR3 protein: CASSLLVVGKTYGYTF. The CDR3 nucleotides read TGTGCCAGCAGCTTATTGGTTGTGGGAAAGACCTATGGCTACACCTTC.

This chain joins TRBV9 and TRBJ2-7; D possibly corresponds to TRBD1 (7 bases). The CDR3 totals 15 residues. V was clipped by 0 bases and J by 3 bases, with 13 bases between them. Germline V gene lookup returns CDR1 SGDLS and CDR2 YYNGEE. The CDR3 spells CASSVVAGGGYEQYF. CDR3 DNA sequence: TGTGCCAGCAGCGTAGTAGCAGGGGGAGGCTACGAGCAGTACTTC.

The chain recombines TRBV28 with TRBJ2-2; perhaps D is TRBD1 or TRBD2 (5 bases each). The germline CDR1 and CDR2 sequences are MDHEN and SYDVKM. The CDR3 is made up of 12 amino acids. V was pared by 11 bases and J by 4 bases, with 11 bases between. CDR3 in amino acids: CASLRGTGELFF. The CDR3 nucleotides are TGTGCCTCCCTGAGGGGCACCGGGGAGCTGTTTTTT. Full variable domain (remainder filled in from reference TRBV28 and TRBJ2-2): DVKVTQSSRYLVKRTGEKVFLECVQDMDHENMFWYRQDPGLGLRLIYFSYDVKMKEKGDIPEGYSVSREKKERFSLILESASTNQTSMYLCASLRGTGELFFGEGSRLTVL.

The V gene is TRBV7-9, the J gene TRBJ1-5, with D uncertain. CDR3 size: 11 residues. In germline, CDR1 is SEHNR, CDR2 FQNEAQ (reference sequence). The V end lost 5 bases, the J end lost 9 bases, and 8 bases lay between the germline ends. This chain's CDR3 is CASSLHRPQHF. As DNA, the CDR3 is TGTGCCAGCAGCCTACATCGGCCCCAGCATTTT.

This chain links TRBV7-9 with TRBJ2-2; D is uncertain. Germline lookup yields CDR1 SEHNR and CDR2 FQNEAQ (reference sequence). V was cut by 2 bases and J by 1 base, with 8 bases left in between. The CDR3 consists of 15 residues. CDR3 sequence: CASSLSSENTGELFF. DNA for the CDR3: TGTGCCAGCAGCTTAAGCTCCGAGAACACCGGGGAGCTGTTTTTT.

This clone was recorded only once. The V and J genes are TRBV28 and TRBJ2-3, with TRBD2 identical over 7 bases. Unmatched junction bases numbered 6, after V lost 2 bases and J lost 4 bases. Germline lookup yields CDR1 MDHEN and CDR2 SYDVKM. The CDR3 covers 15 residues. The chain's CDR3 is CASSLISAGADTQYF. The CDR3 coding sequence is TGTGCCAGCAGTTTAATATCGGCGGGAGCAGATACGCAGTATTTT. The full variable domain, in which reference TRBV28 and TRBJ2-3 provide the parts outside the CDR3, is DVKVTQSSRYLVKRTGEKVFLECVQDMDHENMFWYRQDPGLGLRLIYFSYDVKMKEKGDIPEGYSVSREKKERFSLILESASTNQTSMYLCASSLISAGADTQYFGPGTRLTVL.

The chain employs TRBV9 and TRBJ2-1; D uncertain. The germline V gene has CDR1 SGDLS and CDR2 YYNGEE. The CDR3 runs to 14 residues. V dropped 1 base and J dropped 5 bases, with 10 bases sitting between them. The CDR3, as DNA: TGTGCCAGCAGCGTAATGGACGCAAACAATGAGCAGTTCTTC. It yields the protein CASSVMDANNEQFF.

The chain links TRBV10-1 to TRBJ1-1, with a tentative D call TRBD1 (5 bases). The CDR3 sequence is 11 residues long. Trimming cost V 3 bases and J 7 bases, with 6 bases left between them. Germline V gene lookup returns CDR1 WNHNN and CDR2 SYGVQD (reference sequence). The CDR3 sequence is CASSDGGEAFF. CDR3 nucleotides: TGCGCCAGCAGTGACGGGGGTGAAGCTTTCTTT.

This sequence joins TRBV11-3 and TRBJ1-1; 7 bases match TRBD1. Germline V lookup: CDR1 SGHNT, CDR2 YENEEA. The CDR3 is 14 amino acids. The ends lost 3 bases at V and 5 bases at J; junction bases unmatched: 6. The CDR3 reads CASSLPTGRTEAFF. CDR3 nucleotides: TGTGCCAGCAGCTTGCCGACAGGGCGAACTGAAGCTTTCTTT.

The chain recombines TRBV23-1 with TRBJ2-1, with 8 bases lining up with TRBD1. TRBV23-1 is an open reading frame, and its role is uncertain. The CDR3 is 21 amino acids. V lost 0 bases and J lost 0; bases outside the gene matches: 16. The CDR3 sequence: CASSQSPQTDRGTRSYNEQFF. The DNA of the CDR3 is TGCGCCAGCAGTCAATCACCCCAAACCGACAGGGGAACACGCTCCTACAATGAGCAGTTCTTC.

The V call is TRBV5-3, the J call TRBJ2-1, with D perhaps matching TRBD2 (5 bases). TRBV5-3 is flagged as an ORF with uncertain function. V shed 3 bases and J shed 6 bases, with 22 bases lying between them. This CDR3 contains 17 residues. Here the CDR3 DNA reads TGTGCCAGAAGCTACCCCCTGAAGCGGCAGTCTGTCAATGAGCAGTTCTTC. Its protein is CARSYPLKRQSVNEQFF.

CDR3 residues: CAISDPGQGFHEQYF. In DNA, the CDR3 is TGTGCCATCAGTGACCCGGGACAGGGTTTTCACGAGCAGTACTTC. This chain uses TRBV10-3 with TRBJ2-7; the match to TRBD1 covers 9 bases. Trimming at V came to 3 bases and at J to 5 bases, leaving 8 bases not matched to a gene. Germline values: CDR1 ENHRY, CDR2 SYGVKD. The CDR3 has 15 residues.

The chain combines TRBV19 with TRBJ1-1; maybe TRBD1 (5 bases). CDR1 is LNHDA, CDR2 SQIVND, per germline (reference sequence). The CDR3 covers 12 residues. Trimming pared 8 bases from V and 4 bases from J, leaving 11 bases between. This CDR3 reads CASLRTPTEAFF. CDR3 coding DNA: TGTGCCAGTCTAAGGACACCCACTGAAGCTTTCTTT.

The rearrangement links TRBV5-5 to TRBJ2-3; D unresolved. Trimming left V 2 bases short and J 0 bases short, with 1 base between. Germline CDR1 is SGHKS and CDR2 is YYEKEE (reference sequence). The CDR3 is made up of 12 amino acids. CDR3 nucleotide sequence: TGTGCCAGCAGCTTTAGCACAGATACGCAGTATTTT. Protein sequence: CASSFSTDTQYF.

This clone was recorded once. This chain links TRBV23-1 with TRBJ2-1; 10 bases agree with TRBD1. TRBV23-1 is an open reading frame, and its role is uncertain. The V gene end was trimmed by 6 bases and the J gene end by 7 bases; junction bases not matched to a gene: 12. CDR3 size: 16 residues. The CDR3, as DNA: TGCGCCAGCAGGGCGGAAAGGACAGGGGGTCAGAATGAGCAGTTCTTC. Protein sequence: CASRAERTGGQNEQFF.

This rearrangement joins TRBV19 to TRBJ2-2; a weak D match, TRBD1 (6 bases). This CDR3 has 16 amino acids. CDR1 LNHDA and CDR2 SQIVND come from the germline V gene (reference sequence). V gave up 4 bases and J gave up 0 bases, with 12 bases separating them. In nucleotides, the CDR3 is TGTGCCAGTAGTAGGACAGCAAAATCGAACACCGGGGAGCTGTTTTTT. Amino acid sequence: CASSRTAKSNTGELFF.

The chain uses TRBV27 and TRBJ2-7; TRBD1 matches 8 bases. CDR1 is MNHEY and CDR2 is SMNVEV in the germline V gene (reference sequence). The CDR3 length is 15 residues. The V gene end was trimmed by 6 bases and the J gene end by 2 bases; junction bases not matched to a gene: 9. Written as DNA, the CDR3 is TGTGCCAGCAGATCCGGGACAGGCGAAACCTACGAGCAGTACTTC. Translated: CASRSGTGETYEQYF.

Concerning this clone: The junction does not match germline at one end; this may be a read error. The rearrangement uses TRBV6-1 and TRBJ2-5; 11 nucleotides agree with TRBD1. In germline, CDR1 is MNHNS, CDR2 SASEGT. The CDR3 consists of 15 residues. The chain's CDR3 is CAISRDRGYQETQYF. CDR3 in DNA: TGTGCCATCAGTAGGGACAGGGGGTACCAAGAGACCCAGTACTTC.

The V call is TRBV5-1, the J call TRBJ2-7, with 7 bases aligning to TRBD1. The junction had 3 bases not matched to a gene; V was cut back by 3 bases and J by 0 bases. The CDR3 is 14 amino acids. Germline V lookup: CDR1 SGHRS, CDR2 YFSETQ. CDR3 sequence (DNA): TGCGCCAGCAGCTCGGCAGGGGGCTCCTACGAGCAGTACTTC. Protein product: CASSSAGGSYEQYF.

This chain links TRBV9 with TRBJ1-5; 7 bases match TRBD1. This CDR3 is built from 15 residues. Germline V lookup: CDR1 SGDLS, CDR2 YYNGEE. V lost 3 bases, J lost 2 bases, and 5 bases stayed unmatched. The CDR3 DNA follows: TGTGCCAGCAGCGAGACAGGGTTGGGCAATCAGCCCCAGCATTTT. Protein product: CASSETGLGNQPQHF.

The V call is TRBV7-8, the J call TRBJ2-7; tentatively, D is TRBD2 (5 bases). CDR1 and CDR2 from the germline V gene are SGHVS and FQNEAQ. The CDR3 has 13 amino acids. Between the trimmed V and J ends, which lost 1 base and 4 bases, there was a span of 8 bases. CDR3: CASSLDPGYEQYF. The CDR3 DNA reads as TGTGCCAGCAGCTTAGATCCGGGGTACGAGCAGTACTTC.

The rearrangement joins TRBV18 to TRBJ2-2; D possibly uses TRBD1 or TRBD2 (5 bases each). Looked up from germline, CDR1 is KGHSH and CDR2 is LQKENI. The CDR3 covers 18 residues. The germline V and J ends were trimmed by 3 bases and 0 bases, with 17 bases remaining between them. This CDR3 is CASSPPTTGPSNTGELFF. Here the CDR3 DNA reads TGTGCCAGCTCACCGCCCACGACGGGACCCTCGAACACCGGGGAGCTGTTTTTT.

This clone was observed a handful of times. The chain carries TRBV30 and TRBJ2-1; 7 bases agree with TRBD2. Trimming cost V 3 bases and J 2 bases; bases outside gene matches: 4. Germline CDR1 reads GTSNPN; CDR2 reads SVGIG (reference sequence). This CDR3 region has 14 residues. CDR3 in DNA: TGTGCCTGGAGCCCTCGGGGGGCCTACAATGAGCAGTTCTTC. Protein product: CAWSPRGAYNEQFF.

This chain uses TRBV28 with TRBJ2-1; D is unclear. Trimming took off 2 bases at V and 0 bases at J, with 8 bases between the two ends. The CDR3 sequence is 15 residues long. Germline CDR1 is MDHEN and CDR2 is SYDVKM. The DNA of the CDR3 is TGTGCCAGCAGTTTAACGGAGAGCTCCTACAATGAGCAGTTCTTC. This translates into CASSLTESSYNEQFF.

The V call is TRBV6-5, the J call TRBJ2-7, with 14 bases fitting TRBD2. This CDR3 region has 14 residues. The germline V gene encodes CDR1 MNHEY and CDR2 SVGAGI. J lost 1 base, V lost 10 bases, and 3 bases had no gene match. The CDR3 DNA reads TGTGCCACCCGACTAGCGGGAGGGTCCTACGAGCAGTACTTC. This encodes CATRLAGGSYEQYF.

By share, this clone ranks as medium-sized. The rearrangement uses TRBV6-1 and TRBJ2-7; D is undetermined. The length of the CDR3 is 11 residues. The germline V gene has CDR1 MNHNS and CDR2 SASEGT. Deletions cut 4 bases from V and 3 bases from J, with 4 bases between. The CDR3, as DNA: TGTGCCAGCAGTGGGGACTACGAGCAGTACTTC. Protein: CASSGDYEQYF.

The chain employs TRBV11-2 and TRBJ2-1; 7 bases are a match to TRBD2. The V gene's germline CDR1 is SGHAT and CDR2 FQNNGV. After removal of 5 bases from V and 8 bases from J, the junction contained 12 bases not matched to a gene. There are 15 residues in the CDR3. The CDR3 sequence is CASSPVGGGSYEQFF. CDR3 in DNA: TGTGCCAGCAGCCCCGTTGGGGGAGGGAGCTATGAGCAGTTCTTC. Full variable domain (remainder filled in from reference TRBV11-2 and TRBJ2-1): EAGVAQSPRYKIIEKRQSVAFWCNPISGHATLYWYQQILGQGPKLLIQFQNNGVVDDSQLPKDRFSAERLKGVDSTLKIQPAKLEDSAVYLCASSPVGGGSYEQFFGPGTRLTVL.

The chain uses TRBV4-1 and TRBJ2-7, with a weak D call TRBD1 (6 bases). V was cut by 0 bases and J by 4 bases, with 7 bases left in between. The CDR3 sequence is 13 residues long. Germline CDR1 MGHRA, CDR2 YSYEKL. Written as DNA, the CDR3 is TGCGCCAGCAGCCAAGAGAGGGGGTACGAGCAGTACTTC. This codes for CASSQERGYEQYF.